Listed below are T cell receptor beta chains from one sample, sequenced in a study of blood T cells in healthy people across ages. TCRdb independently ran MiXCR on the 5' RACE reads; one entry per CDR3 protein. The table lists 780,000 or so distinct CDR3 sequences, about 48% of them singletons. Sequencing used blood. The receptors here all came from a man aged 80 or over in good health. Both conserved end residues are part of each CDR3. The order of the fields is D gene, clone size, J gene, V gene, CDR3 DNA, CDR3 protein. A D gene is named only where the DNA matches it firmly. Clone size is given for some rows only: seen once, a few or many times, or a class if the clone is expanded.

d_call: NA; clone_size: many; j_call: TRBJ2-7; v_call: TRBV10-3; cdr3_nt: TGTGCCATCAGTGGGTATAGGGACACTCCCTACGAGCAGTACTTC; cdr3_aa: CAISGYRDTPYEQYF
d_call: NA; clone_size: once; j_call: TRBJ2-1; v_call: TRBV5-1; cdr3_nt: TGCGCCAGCAGCTTGGCCCTCATCCGTGAGCAGTTCTTC; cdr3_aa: CASSLALIREQFF
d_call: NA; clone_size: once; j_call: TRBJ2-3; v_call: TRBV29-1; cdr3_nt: TGCAGCGTTGACCTAGCGCGAGAAACCCCATACACAGATACGCAGTATTTT; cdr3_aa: CSVDLARETPYTDTQYF
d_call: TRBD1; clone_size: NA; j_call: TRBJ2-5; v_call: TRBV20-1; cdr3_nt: TGCAGTGCTCCCGACTTATTCGGACAGGGGATTGAGACCCAGTACTTC; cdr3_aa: CSAPDLFGQGIETQYF
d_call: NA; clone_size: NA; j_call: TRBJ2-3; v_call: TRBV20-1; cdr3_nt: TGCAGTGCTTCCCCCCTAGCGATTAATTACAGAGACGCGTATTTT; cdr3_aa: CSASPLAINYRDAYF
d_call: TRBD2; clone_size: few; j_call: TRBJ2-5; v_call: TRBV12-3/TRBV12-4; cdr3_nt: TGTGCCAGCAGTTTTCTAGCGGGAGCGGAGACCCAGTACTTC; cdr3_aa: CASSFLAGAETQYF
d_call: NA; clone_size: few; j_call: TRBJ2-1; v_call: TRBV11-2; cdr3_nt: TGTGCCAGCAGCGCTACTATTGGGCAGGAGGAAATTCGGCTTTACAATGAGCAGTTCTTC; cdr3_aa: CASSATIGQEEIRLYNEQFF
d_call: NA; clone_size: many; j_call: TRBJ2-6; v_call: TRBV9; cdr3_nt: TGCGCCAGCAGTGTTGGCCCTGGGGCCAACGTCCTGACTTTC; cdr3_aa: CASSVGPGANVLTF
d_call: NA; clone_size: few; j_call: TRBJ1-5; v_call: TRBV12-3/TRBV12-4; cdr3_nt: TGTGCCAGCAGAGCCTCCACGCAACATCAGCCCCAGCATTTT; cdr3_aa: CASRASTQHQPQHF
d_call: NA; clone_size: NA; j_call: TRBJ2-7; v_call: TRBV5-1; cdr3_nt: TGCGCCAGCAGCGAGGTCCAGGGAACCTACGAGCAGTACTTC; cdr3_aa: CASSEVQGTYEQYF
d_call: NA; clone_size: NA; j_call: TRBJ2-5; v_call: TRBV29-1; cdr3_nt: TGCAGCGTTGAAGACCTTGGACTTACTAAAGAGACCCAGGACTTC; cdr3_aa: CSVEDLGLTKETQDF
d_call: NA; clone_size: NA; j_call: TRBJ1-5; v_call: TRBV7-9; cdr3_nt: TGTGCCAGCAGCTTAAGCCGTGGGTTGGGGGACAATCAGCCCCAGCATTTT; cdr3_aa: CASSLSRGLGDNQPQHF
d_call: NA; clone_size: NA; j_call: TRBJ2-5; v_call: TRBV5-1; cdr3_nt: TGCGCCAGCAGCACACCCCAAGGGACCCAGTACTTC; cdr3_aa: CASSTPQGTQYF
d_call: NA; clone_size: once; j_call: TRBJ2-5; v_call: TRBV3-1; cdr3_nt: TGTGCCAGCAGCCGAGCTTACTCGGAGACCCAGTACTTC; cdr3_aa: CASSRAYSETQYF
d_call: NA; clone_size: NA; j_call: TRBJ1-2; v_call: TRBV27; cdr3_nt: TGTGCCAGCAGTTTAATGGGCCAACCGGCTTATGGCTACACCTTC; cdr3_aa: CASSLMGQPAYGYTF
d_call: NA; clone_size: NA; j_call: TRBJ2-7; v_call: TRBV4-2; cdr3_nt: TGTGCCAGCAGCCAACCTACCCAAGCGAACCAGCAGTACTTC; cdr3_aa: CASSQPTQANQQYF
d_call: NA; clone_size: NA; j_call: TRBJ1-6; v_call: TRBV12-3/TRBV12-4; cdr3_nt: TGTGCCAGCAGCAGTGGACGCCTTAGCTCCTATAATTCACCCCTCCACTTT; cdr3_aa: CASSSGRLSSYNSPLHF
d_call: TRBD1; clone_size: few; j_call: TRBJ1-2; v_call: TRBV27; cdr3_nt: TGTGCCAGCAGTGTGAGACAGGGGCTTGAAGGCTACACCTTC; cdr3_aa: CASSVRQGLEGYTF
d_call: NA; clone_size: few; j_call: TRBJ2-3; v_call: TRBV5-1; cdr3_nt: TGCGCCAGCAGCTTGCTGGGCCTGGTAACAGATACAGATACGCAGTATTTT; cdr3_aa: CASSLLGLVTDTDTQYF
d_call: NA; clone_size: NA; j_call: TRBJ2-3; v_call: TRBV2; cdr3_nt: TGTGCCAGCAATACAGGGCCCACAGGTACGCAGTATTTT; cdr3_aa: CASNTGPTGTQYF
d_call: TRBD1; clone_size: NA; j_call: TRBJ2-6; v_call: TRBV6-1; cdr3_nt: TGTGCCAGCAGTCCACAGACAGGGGGCACGGCTGGGGCCAACGCCCTGACTTTC; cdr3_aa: CASSPQTGGTAGANALTF
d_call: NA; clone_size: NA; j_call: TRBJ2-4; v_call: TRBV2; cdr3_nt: TGTGCCAGCAGTGGGGACCGCGTCCCAAACATTCGGTACTTC; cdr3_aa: CASSGDRVPNIRYF
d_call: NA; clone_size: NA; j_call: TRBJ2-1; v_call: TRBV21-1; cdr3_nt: TGTGCCAGCAGCAATCGACTAGCGGGAGGGAAAAATGAGCAGTTCTTC; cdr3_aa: CASSNRLAGGKNEQFF
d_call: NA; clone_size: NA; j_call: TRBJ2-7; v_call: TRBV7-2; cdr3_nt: TGTGCCAGCAGCCCCGACCCGGCAGGGCGCTACGAGCAGTACTTC; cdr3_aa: CASSPDPAGRYEQYF
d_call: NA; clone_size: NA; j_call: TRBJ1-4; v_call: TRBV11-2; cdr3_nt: TGTGCCAGCAGCTTAGTCACGGGGGCAACTAATGAAAAACTGTTTTTT; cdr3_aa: CASSLVTGATNEKLFF
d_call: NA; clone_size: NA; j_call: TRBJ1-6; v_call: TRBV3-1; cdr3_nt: TGTGCCAGCAGGTGGGCAGCAAATTCACCCCTCCACTTT; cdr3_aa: CASRWAANSPLHF
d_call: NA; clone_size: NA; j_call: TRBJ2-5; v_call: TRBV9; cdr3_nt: TGTGCCAGCAGCGCCGAAGAGACTCAAACCTCTTACCAAGAGACCCAGTACTTC; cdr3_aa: CASSAEETQTSYQETQYF
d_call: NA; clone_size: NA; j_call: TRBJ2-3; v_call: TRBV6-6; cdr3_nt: TGTGCCAGCAGTTACCAAAACAGGCTATCTAGCACAGATACGCAGTATTTT; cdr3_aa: CASSYQNRLSSTDTQYF
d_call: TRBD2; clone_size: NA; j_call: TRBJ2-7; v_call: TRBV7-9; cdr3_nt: TGTGCCAGCAGCGCAGGGACTAGCGAAGCCTACGAGCAGTACTTC; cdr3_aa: CASSAGTSEAYEQYF
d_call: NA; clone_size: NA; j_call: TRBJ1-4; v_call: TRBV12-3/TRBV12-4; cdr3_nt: TGTGCCAGCAAGGGGGTGGGATTTAATGAAAAACTGTTTTTT; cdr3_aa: CASKGVGFNEKLFF
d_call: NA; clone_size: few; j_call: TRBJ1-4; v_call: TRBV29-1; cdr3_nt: TGCAGCGTGCAGGCTACAATGGCTAATGAAAAACTGTTTTTT; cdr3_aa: CSVQATMANEKLFF
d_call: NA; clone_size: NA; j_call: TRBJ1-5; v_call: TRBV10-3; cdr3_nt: TGTGCCATCGGGGACAGCAATCAGCCCCAGCATTTT; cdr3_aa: CAIGDSNQPQHF
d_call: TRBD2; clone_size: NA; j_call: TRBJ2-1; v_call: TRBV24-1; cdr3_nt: TGTGCCACCAGTGATTTGAGTAGCGGGCTCAATGAGCAGTTCTTC; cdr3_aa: CATSDLSSGLNEQFF
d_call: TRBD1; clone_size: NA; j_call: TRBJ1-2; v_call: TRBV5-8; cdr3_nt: TGTGCCAGCAGCTCCGGACAGGGGATGAATGGCTACACCTTC; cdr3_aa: CASSSGQGMNGYTF
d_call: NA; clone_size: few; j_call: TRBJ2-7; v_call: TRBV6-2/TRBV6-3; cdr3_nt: TGTGCCAGCACAATCTTCCACAGGTCAGACTACGAGCAGTACTTC; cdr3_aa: CASTIFHRSDYEQYF
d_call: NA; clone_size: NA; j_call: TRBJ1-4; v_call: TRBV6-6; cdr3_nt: TGTGCCAGCAGTTACCCGGGGGGAGCTAATGAAAAACTGTTTTTT; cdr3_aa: CASSYPGGANEKLFF
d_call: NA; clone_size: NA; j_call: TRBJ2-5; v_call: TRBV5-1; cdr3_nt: TGCGCCAGCAGCACCCGGGACGTCCTAGAGACCCAGTACTTC; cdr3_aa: CASSTRDVLETQYF
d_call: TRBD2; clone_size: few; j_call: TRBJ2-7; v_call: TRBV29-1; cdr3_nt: TGCAGCGTTAGTGGACTAGCTTCTTCTCCGTACGAGCAGTACTTC; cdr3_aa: CSVSGLASSPYEQYF
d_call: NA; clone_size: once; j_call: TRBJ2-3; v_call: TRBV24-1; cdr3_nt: TGTGCCACCAGTGACCCGTCAATTCGGACAGATACGCAGTATTTT; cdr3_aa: CATSDPSIRTDTQYF
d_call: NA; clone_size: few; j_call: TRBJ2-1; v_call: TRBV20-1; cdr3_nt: TGCAGTGCCCCGGGCCCTCTCTACAATGAGCAGTTCTTC; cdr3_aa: CSAPGPLYNEQFF
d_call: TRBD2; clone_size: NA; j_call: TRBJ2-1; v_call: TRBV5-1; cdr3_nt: TGTGCCAGCAGTTTACGGGCGGGAGGCTCCTACAATGAGCAGTTCTTC; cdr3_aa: CASSLRAGGSYNEQFF
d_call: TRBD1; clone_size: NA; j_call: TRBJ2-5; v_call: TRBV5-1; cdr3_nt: TGCGCCAGCAGCTTCCGACAGGGATACTACAATGAGCAGTACTTC; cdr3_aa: CASSFRQGYYNEQYF
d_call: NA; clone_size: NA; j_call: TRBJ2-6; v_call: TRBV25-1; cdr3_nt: TGTGCCAGCAGTGAATCGGGGCGGAGTAAGTCTGGGGCCAACGTCCTGACTTTC; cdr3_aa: CASSESGRSKSGANVLTF
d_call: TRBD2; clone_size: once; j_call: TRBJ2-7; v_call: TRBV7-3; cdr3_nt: TGTGCCAGCAGCCTAGATGGGGGGACTAGCGGGAACCGGGAGCAGTACTTC; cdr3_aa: CASSLDGGTSGNREQYF
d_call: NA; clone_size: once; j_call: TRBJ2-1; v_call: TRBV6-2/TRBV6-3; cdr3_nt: TGTGCCAGCAGTTACTCGGTGGGAGTCTCCTACAATGAGCAGTTCTTC; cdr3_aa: CASSYSVGVSYNEQFF
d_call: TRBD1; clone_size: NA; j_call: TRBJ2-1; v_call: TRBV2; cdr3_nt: TGTGCCAGCAGTGAGGACAGGGTCAACAATGAGCAGTTCTTC; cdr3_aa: CASSEDRVNNEQFF
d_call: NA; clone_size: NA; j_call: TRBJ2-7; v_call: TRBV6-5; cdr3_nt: TGTGCCACACCCCGGCCCAACGAGCAGTACTTC; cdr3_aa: CATPRPNEQYF
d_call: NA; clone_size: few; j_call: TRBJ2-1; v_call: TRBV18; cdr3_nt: TGTGCCAGCTCACCCATGGGGGGGCCCTACAATGAGCAGTTCTTC; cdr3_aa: CASSPMGGPYNEQFF
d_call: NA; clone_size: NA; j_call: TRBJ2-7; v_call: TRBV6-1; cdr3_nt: TGTGCCAGCAGTGAAGGGCTACACGAGCAGTACTTC; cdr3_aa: CASSEGLHEQYF
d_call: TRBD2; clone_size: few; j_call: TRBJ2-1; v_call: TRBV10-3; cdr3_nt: TGTGCCATCAGTGAGGGACTAGCGGGGGCCGACTACAATGAGCAGTTCTTC; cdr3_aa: CAISEGLAGADYNEQFF